This entry lists 24 T cell receptor beta chains sequenced from one sample in a study of naive and memory T cell subsets. Both TRBC1 and TRBC2 were covered by a beta constant-region primer of two equimolar oligonucleotides. TCRdb ran MiXCR on the UMI-ligation and nested PCR reads and lists one entry per CDR3 protein. The profile shows 120,000 to 150,000 distinct CDR3 sequences, 15% to 20% of them singletons. The sequenced material came from naive CD4+ T cells from blood. All receptors come from a human donor in good health.

The CDR3 sequence is CAISGTSGSNYNEQFF. The CDR3, as DNA: TGTGCCATCAGTGGGACTAGCGGGAGCAACTACAATGAGCAGTTCTTC. The rearrangement links TRBV10-3 to TRBJ2-1; 13 nucleotides align to TRBD2. The CDR3 length is 16 residues. Germline CDR1 reads ENHRY; CDR2 reads SYGVKD. Trimming removed 4 bases from V and 3 bases from J; junction bases left unmatched: 3.

The V call is TRBV6-1, the J call TRBJ2-3, with 8 bases lining up with TRBD2. CDR3 length: 16 amino acids. V lost 6 bases and J lost 3; bases outside the gene matches: 11. CDR1 and CDR2 (germline): MNHNS, SASEGT. CDR3 residues: CASSLMTSAMTDTQYF. CDR3 in DNA: TGTGCCAGCAGCCTTATGACTAGCGCGATGACAGATACGCAGTATTTT.

The table lists this clonotype with a few counts. The gene calls are TRBV5-1 and TRBJ2-7, with D maybe TRBD1 (7 bases). The CDR3 has 14 residues. Trimming cost V 5 bases and J 6 bases, with 18 bases left between them. Germline V gene lookup returns CDR1 SGHRS and CDR2 YFSETQ. In DNA form, the CDR3 reads TGCGCCAGCAGTCGCGGGACAGAAAGCCCCGAGCAGTACTTC. As protein: CASSRGTESPEQYF.

The CDR3 here is CASSGDYNYEQYF. The CDR3, as DNA: TGTGCCAGCAGTGGGGACTACAACTACGAGCAGTACTTC. The genes are TRBV28 and TRBJ2-7, with 7 bases that match TRBD2. The junction had 4 bases not matched to a gene; V was cut back by 5 bases and J by 3 bases. Germline-derived CDR1 and CDR2 are MDHEN and SYDVKM. The CDR3 is 13 residues long.

Only a few counts were recorded for this clonotype. This chain uses TRBV10-3 with TRBJ2-7; D uncertain. The V and J ends lost 6 bases and 6 bases respectively, with 21 bases between them. CDR3 length: 15 residues. CDR1 is ENHRY, CDR2 SYGVKD, per germline. CDR3 coding DNA: TGTGCCATCAGGCCGTCCCTCTCCTCCAGCACCGAGCAGTACTTC. This gives the protein CAIRPSLSSSTEQYF.

This clonotype was observed a handful of times. The gene calls are TRBV12-3 or TRBV12-4 and TRBJ2-7; D may be TRBD2 (5 bases). This CDR3 region has 14 residues. Trimming took 6 bases from V and 1 from J, leaving 13 bases between them. The CDR3 DNA follows: TGTGCCAGCAGCCTGGAGGAGCGGTCCTACGAGCAGTACTTC. It specifies CASSLEERSYEQYF.

There are a few counts of this clonotype. This chain links TRBV6-5 with TRBJ1-6, with no clear D. There are 18 residues in the CDR3. V dropped 4 bases and J dropped 9 bases, with 25 bases sitting between them. The V gene's germline CDR1 is MNHEY and CDR2 SVGAGI. CDR3 sequence reads: CASSSPPTGPSAGSPLHF. The DNA of the CDR3 is TGTGCCAGCAGTTCCCCCCCCACTGGACCAAGCGCGGGTTCACCCCTCCACTTT.

This clonotype was counted between two and nine times. This chain joins TRBV28 and TRBJ2-7; 7 bases match TRBD2. V was clipped by 5 bases and J by 2 bases; unmatched bases: 15. Per germline, CDR1 MDHEN and CDR2 SYDVKM. The CDR3 spans 17 residues. CDR3 nucleotides: TGTGCCAGCAGTGGGTGGTCTAGCGGAGTCAATACCTACGAGCAGTACTTC. It translates to CASSGWSSGVNTYEQYF.

This clonotype turned up a few times. This chain connects TRBV28 to TRBJ2-1, with 12 bases identical to TRBD2. The CDR3 is 15 residues long. The V gene's germline CDR1 is MDHEN and CDR2 SYDVKM. V lost 6 bases to trimming and J lost 5 bases; unmatched junction nucleotides: 5. CDR3 sequence reads: CASSELAGGNNEQFF. In DNA, the CDR3 is TGTGCCAGCAGCGAACTAGCGGGAGGTAACAATGAGCAGTTCTTC.

This clonotype was detected only a few times. The V call is TRBV7-3, the J call TRBJ2-2; unclear D gene. The germline V gene encodes CDR1 SGHTA and CDR2 FQGTGA. V shed 3 bases and J shed 6 bases, with 11 bases lying between them. CDR3 length: 14 amino acids. The DNA for the CDR3 is TGTGCCAGCAGCTTGGTGTTCGGTGCCGGGGAGCTGTTTTTT. Translation: CASSLVFGAGELFF.

The V and J genes are TRBV29-1 and TRBJ2-1, with a tentative D call TRBD2 (6 bases). The CDR3 loop spans 12 amino acids. V was pared by 7 bases and J by 5 bases, with 12 bases between. Germline assignment: CDR1 SQVTM and CDR2 ANQGSEA. CDR3 residues: CSGRRGDNEQFF. For the CDR3, the DNA is TGCAGCGGGAGGAGGGGTGACAATGAGCAGTTCTTC.

The table lists this clonotype with a few counts. The chain links TRBV5-1 to TRBJ2-7, with D possibly TRBD2 on 6 matching bases. Germline lookup yields CDR1 SGHRS and CDR2 YFSETQ. The CDR3 is 14 residues long. Trimming took 2 bases from V and 3 from J, leaving 12 bases between them. For the CDR3, the DNA is TGCGCCAGCAGCTTAACCGCCGGGGGCTACGAGCAGTACTTC. Residues: CASSLTAGGYEQYF.

In this sample, this clonotype turned up a few times. This chain links TRBV18 with TRBJ2-1; 8 bases align to TRBD2. This CDR3 comprises 13 residues. Germline assignment: CDR1 KGHSH and CDR2 LQKENI. The junction had 4 bases not matched to a gene; V was cut back by 6 bases and J by 6 bases. CDR3 nucleotide sequence: TGTGCCAGCTCCACGGGGGGGCTCAATGAGCAGTTCTTC. Its protein product is CASSTGGLNEQFF.

This chain links TRBV11-2 with TRBJ2-7; TRBD2 is a possible D gene (6 bases). V was cut by 2 bases and J by 2 bases, with 19 bases left in between. This CDR3 region has 17 residues. The germline V gene has CDR1 SGHAT and CDR2 FQNNGV. The CDR3 reads CASSLSIREIVPYEQYF. CDR3 in DNA: TGTGCCAGCAGCTTAAGTATCCGGGAGATAGTTCCCTACGAGCAGTACTTC.

This clonotype was picked up a small number of times. The chain links TRBV7-2 to TRBJ2-5; 11 positions agree with TRBD2. Trimming at V came to 4 bases and at J to 2 bases, leaving 6 bases not matched to a gene. CDR3 size: 16 residues. CDR1 and CDR2 (germline): SGHTA, FQGNSA. The CDR3 sequence is CASSSTIAGGQETQYF. The DNA of the CDR3 is TGTGCCAGCAGCTCCACGATAGCGGGAGGGCAAGAGACCCAGTACTTC.

The rearrangement joins TRBV12-5 to TRBJ1-1; TRBD1 agrees at 8 bases. CDR3 length: 13 residues. J gave up 3 bases and V 7 bases, and 4 bases lay outside the gene matches. Germline V gives CDR1 LGHNT, CDR2 FRNRAP. CDR3 residues: CASAPTGDTEAFF. CDR3 DNA: TGTGCTAGTGCCCCGACAGGGGACACTGAAGCTTTCTTT.

CDR3 in DNA: TGTGCCAGCATTTTAACCGGGGAGCTGTTTTTT. Its protein is CASILTGELFF. V gene TRBV6-1 combines with J gene TRBJ2-2; unclear D gene. Trimming took off 7 bases at V and 5 bases at J, with 5 bases between the two ends. Per germline, CDR1 MNHNS and CDR2 SASEGT. The CDR3 runs 11 residues.

The chain couples TRBV14 to TRBJ2-1; 13 bases align to TRBD2. Germline CDR1 is SGHDN and CDR2 is FVKESK. J lost 4 bases, V lost 3 bases, and 12 bases had no gene match. The CDR3 length is 19 residues. This chain's CDR3 is CASSQGGWTSGSEYNEQFF. CDR3 DNA: TGTGCCAGCAGCCAGGGGGGATGGACTAGCGGGAGTGAGTACAATGAGCAGTTCTTC.

This chain connects TRBV7-7 to TRBJ2-1; 9 bases agree with TRBD2. V lost 2 bases, J lost 4 bases, and 12 bases stayed unmatched. Per germline, CDR1 SSHAT and CDR2 FNYEAQ (reference sequence). The CDR3 totals 18 residues. CDR3 protein: CASSLQPITSGSYNEQFF. The CDR3 DNA sequence: TGTGCCAGCAGCTTACAGCCAATTACTAGCGGGTCTTACAATGAGCAGTTCTTC.

This clonotype was counted between two and nine times. The chain carries TRBV28 and TRBJ1-2; possible D gene TRBD1, 5 bases. The CDR3 runs 14 residues. CDR1 and CDR2 from the germline V gene are MDHEN and SYDVKM. The V end lost 5 bases, the J end lost 2 bases, and 12 bases lay between the germline ends. The CDR3 region is CASSPGFGNYGYTF. The DNA of the CDR3 is TGTGCCAGCAGTCCAGGGTTTGGGAACTATGGCTACACCTTC.

This clonotype was observed a handful of times. J is TRBJ2-2 and V is TRBV14, with a tentative D call TRBD2 (6 bases). Trimming shortened V by 4 bases and J by 4 bases, and 16 bases separated the two germline ends. This CDR3 comprises 16 residues. Germline CDR1 reads SGHDN; CDR2 reads FVKESK. As DNA, the CDR3 is TGTGCCAGCAGCCCCCGATGGGACTTACGCACCGGGGAGCTGTTTTTT. It yields the protein CASSPRWDLRTGELFF.

The CDR3 DNA reads TGTGCCAGCAGTCCGGGACAAACCCTTGAAAAACTGTTTTTT. Translated, it gives CASSPGQTLEKLFF. The chain couples TRBV28 to TRBJ1-4; possibly TRBD1 for D (6 bases). CDR3 size: 14 residues. The V end lost 5 bases, the J end lost 7 bases, and 14 bases lay between the germline ends. CDR1 and CDR2 from the germline V gene are MDHEN and SYDVKM.

The J gene is TRBJ2-1, the V gene TRBV6-2 or TRBV6-3, with 15 bases identical to TRBD2. The V gene's germline CDR1 is MNHEY and CDR2 SVGEGT. The CDR3 loop spans 15 amino acids. J gave up 7 bases and V 6 bases, and 4 bases lay outside the gene matches. The CDR3 sequence is CASRGLAGGSNEQFF. The CDR3 DNA sequence: TGTGCCAGCAGGGGACTAGCGGGAGGTAGTAATGAGCAGTTCTTC.

In this sample, this clonotype turned up many times. The V and J genes are TRBV29-1 and TRBJ2-3, with 10 bases identical to TRBD2. CDR1 is SQVTM and CDR2 is ANQGSEA in the germline V gene. V gave up 7 bases and J gave up 3 bases; unmatched junction bases: 4. This CDR3 has 13 amino acids. CDR3 in amino acids: CSASGRVTDTQYF. The CDR3, as DNA: TGCAGCGCTAGCGGGAGAGTGACAGATACGCAGTATTTT.